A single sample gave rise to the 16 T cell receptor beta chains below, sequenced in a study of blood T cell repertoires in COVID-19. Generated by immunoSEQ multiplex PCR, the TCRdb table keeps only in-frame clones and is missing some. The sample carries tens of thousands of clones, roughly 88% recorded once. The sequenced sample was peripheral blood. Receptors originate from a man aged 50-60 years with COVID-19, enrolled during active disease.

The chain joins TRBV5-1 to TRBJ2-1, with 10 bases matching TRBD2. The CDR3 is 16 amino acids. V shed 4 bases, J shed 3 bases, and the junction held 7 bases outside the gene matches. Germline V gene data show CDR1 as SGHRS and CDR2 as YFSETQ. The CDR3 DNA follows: TGCGCCAGCAGCCCCAATAGCGGGAGGAACTACAATGAGCAGTTCTTC. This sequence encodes CASSPNSGRNYNEQFF.

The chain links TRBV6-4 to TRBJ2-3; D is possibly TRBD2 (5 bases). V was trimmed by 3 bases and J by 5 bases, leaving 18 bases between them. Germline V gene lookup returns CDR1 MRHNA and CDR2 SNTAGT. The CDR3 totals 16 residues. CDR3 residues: CASSEGLADGEDTQYF. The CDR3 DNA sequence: TGTGCCAGCAGTGAAGGATTGGCGGACGGGGAAGATACGCAGTATTTT.

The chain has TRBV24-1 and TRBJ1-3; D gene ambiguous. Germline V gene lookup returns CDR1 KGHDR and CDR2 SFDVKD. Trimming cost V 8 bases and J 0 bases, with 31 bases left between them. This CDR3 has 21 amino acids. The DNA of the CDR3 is TGTGCCACCACCACGCATCCGAAACCCGACCGACTCCTTTTCTCTGGAAACACCATATATTTT. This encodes CATTTHPKPDRLLFSGNTIYF.

CDR3 nucleotides: TGTGCCAGTAGTCCCAGGGAAAGGACCCAGCATTTT. Encoded protein: CASSPRERTQHF. The chain links TRBV19 to TRBJ1-5; a weak D match, TRBD1 (5 bases). V dropped 5 bases and J dropped 11 bases, with 13 bases sitting between them. The germline CDR1 and CDR2 sequences are LNHDA and SQIVND (reference sequence). The CDR3 has 12 amino acids.

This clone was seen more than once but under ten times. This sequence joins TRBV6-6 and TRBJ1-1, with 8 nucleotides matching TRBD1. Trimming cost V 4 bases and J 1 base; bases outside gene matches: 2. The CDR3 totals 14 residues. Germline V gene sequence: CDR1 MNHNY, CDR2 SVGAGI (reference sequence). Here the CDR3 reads CASSFDRGNTEAFF. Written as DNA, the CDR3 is TGTGCCAGCAGTTTTGACAGGGGGAACACTGAAGCTTTCTTT.

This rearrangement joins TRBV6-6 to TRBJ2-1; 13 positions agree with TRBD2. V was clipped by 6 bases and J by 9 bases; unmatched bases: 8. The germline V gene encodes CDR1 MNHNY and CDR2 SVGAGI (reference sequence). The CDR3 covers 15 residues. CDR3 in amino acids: CASRKGTSGIGEQFF. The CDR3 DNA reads TGTGCCAGCAGGAAAGGGACTAGCGGGATTGGTGAGCAGTTCTTC.

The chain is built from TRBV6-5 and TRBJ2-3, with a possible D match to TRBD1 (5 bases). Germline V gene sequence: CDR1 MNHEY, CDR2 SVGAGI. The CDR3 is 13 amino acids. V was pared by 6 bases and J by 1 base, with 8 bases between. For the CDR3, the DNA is TGTGCCAGCAGCAGGGTGGGCACAGATACGCAGTATTTT. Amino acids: CASSRVGTDTQYF.

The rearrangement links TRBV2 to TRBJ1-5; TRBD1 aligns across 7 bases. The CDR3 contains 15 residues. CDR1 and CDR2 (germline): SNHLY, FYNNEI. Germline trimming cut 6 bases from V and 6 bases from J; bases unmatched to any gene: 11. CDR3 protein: CASRYRDSPGQPQHF. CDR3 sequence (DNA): TGTGCCAGCAGGTACCGGGACAGCCCAGGTCAGCCCCAGCATTTT. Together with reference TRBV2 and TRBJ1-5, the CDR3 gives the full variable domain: EPEVTQTPSHQVTQMGQEVILRCVPISNHLYFYWYRQILGQKVEFLVSFYNNEISEKSEIFDDQFSVERPDGSNFTLKIRSTKLEDSAMYFCASRYRDSPGQPQHFGDGTRLSIL.

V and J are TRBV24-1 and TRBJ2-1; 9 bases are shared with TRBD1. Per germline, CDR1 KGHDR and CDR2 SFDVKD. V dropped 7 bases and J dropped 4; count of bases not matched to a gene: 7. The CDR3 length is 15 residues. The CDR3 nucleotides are TGTGCCACCAGGTCCGGGACAGGGCGTTACAATGAGCAGTTCTTC. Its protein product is CATRSGTGRYNEQFF.

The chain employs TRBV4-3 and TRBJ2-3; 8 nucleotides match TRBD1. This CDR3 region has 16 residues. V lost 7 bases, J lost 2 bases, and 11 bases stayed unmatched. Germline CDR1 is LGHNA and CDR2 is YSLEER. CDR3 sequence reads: CASNPTDRAYTDTQYF. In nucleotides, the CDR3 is TGCGCCAGCAACCCGACGGACAGGGCATACACAGATACGCAGTATTTT.

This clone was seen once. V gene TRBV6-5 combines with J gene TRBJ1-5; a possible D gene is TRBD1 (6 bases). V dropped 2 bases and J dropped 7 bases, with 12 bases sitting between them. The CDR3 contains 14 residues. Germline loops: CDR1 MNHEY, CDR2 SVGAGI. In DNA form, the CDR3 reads TGTGCCAGCAGTTACGGACAGTTCGGGCAGCCCCAGCATTTT. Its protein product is CASSYGQFGQPQHF.

The CDR3 nucleotides read TGTGCCACCAGTGATTTAGCGGGAGCAACCTACGAGCAGTACTTC. It encodes CATSDLAGATYEQYF. This chain connects TRBV24-1 to TRBJ2-7; 8 bases agree with TRBD2. Germline V gene sequence: CDR1 KGHDR, CDR2 SFDVKD. V shed 1 base, J shed 2 bases, and the junction held 3 bases outside the gene matches. The CDR3 contains 15 residues.

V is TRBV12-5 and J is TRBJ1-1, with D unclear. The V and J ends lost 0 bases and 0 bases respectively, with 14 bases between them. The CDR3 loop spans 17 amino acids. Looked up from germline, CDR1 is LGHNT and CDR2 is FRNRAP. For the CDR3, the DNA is TGTGCTAGTGGTTTGGTACCCCTAGTCCAGATGAACACTGAAGCTTTCTTT. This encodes CASGLVPLVQMNTEAFF.

CDR3 region: CAISESGRPQEDTQYF. The DNA of the CDR3 is TGTGCCATCAGTGAGTCCGGCAGACCCCAGGAAGATACGCAGTATTTT. The genes are TRBV10-3 and TRBJ2-3; D call uncertain. The ends were cut back, 0 bases at V and 5 bases at J, with 15 bases in the middle. The CDR3 contains 16 residues. Germline CDR1 reads ENHRY; CDR2 reads SYGVKD.

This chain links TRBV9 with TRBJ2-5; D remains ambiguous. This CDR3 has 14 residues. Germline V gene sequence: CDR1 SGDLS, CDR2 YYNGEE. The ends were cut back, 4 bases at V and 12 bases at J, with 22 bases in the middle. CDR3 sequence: CASSPRVADLGEYF. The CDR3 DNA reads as TGTGCCAGCAGCCCCAGAGTGGCAGACTTGGGTGAGTACTTC.

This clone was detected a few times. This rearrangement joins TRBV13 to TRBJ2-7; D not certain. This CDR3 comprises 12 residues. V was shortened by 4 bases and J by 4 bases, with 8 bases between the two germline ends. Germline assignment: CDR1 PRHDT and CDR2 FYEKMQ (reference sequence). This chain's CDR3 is CASSSRYYEQYF. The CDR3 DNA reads TGTGCCAGCAGCTCTAGGTATTACGAGCAGTACTTC.